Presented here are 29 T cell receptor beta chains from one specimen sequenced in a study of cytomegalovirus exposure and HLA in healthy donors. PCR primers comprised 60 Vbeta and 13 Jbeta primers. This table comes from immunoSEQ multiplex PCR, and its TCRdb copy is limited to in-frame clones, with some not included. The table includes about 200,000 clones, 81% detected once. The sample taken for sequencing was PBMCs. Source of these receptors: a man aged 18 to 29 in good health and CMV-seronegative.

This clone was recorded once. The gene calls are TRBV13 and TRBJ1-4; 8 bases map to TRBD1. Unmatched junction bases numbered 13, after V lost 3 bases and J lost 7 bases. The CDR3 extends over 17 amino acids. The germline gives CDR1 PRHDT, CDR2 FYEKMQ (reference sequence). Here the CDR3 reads CASSFLEGQGRSEKLFF. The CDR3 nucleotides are TGTGCCAGCAGCTTCCTCGAAGGACAGGGCCGGAGTGAAAAACTGTTTTTT. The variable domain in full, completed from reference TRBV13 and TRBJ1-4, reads AAGVIQSPRHLIKEKRETATLKCYPIPRHDTVYWYQQGPGQDPQFLISFYEKMQSDKGSIPDRFSAQQFSDYHSELNMSSLELGDSALYFCASSFLEGQGRSEKLFFGSGTQLSVL.

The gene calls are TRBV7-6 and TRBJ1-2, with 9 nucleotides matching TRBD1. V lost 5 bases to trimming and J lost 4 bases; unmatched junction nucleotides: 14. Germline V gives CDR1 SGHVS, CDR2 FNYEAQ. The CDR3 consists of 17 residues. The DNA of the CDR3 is TGTGCCAGCAGCCCTAGCACAACCGGGACAGGGCCCTATGGCTACACCTTC. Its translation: CASSPSTTGTGPYGYTF.

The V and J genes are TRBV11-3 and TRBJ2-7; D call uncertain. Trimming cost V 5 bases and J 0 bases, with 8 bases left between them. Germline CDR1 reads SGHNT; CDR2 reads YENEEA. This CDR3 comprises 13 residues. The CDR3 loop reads CASSPGSSYEQYF. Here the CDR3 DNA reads TGTGCCAGCAGCCCCGGTTCCTCCTACGAGCAGTACTTC.

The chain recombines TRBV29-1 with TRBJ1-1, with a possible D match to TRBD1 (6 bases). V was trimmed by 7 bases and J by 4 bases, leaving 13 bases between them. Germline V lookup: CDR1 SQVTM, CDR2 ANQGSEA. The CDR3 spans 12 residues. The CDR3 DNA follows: TGCAGCGCACAGGGATGGGTCACTGAAGCTTTCTTT. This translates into CSAQGWVTEAFF.

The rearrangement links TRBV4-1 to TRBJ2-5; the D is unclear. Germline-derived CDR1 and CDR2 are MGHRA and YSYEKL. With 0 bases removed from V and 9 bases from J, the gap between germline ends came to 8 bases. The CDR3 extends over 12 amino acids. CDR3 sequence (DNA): TGCGCCAGCAGCCAAGAACTTTCGGCCCAGTACTTC. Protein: CASSQELSAQYF.

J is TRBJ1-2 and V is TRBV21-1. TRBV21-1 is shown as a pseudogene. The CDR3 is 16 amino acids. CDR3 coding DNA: TGTGCCAGCACCTCCCCCGGGGGTTGGTTAGGATATGGCTACACCTTC. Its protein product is CASTSPGGWLGYGYTF.

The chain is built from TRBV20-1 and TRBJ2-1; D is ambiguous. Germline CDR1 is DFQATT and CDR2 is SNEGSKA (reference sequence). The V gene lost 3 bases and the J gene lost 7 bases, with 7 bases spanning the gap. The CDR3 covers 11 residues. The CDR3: CSASPLNEQFF. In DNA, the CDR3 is TGCAGTGCTAGCCCCTTAAATGAGCAGTTCTTC.

The CDR3 DNA reads as TGCAGCGTAAGGGACTCGAAAGGTACGCAGTATTTT. Translation gives CSVRDSKGTQYF. V is TRBV29-1 and J is TRBJ2-3, with a possible D match to TRBD2 (6 bases). V was shortened by 6 bases and J by 8 bases, with 15 bases between the two germline ends. CDR1 and CDR2 (germline): SQVTM, ANQGSEA. This CDR3 spans 12 amino acids.

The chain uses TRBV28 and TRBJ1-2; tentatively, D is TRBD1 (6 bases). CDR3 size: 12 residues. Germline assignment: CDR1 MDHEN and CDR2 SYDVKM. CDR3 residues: CAWGRGDNGYTF. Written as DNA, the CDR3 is TGTGCTTGGGGCAGGGGAGATAATGGCTACACCTTC.

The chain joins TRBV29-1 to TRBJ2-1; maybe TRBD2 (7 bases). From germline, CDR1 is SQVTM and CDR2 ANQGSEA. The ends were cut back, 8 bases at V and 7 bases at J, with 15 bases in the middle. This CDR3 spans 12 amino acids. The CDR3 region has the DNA TGCAGCCTCGGGAAGGGGGGGAATGAGCAGTTCTTC. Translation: CSLGKGGNEQFF.

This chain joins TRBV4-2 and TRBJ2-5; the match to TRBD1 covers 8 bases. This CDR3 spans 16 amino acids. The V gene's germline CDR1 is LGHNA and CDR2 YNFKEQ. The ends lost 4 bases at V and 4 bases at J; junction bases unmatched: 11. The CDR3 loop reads CASSPRAGGAGETQYF. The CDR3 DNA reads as TGTGCCAGCAGCCCACGGGCAGGGGGCGCGGGAGAGACCCAGTACTTC.

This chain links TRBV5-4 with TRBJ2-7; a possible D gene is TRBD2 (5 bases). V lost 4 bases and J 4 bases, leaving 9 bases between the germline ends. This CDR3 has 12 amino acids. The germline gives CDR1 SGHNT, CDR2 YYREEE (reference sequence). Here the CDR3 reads CASSIGSYEQYF. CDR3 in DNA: TGTGCCAGCAGCATAGGGAGTTACGAGCAGTACTTC.

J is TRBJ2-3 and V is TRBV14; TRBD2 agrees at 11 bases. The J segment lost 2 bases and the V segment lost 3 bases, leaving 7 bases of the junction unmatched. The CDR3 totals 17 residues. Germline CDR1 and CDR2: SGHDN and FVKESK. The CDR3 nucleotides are TGTGCCAGCAGCCATTTACCGGGACTAGCGGACACAGATACGCAGTATTTT. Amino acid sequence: CASSHLPGLADTDTQYF.

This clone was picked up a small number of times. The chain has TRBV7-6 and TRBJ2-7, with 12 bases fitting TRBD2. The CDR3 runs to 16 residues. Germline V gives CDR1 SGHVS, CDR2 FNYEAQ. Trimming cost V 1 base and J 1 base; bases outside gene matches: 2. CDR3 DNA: TGTGCCAGCAGCTTAGGACTAGCGGGAGAGTCCTACGAGCAGTACTTC. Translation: CASSLGLAGESYEQYF.

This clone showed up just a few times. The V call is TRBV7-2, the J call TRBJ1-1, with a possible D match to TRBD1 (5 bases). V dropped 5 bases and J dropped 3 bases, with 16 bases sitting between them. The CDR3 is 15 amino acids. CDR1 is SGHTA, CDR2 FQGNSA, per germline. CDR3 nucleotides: TGTGCCAGCAGCGTAGAGCAGGGCCCCTACACTGAAGCTTTCTTT. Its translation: CASSVEQGPYTEAFF.

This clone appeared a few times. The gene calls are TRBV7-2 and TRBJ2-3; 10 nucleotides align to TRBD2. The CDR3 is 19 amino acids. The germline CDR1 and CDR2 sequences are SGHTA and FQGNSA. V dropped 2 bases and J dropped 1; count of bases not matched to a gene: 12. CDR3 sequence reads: CASSLRWASGGVGTDTQYF. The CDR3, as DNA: TGTGCCAGCAGCTTAAGGTGGGCTAGCGGGGGAGTCGGCACAGATACGCAGTATTTT.

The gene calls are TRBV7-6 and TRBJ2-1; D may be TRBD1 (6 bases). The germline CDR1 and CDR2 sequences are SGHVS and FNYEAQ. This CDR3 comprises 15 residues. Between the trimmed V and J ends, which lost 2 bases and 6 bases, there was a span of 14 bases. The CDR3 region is CASSLRGRGSNEQFF. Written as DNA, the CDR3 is TGTGCCAGCAGCTTACGCGGCAGGGGTTCCAATGAGCAGTTCTTC.

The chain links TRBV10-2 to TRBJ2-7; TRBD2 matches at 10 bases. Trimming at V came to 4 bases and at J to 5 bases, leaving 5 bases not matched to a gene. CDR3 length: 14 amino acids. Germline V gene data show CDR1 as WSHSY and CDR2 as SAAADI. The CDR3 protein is CASSGSSGRHEQYF. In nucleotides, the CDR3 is TGCGCCAGCAGTGGCAGTAGCGGGAGGCACGAGCAGTACTTC.

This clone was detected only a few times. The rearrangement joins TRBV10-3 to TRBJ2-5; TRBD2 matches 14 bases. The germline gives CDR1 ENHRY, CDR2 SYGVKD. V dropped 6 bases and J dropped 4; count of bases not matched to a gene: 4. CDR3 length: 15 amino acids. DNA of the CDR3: TGTGCCATCAGCGGACTAGCGGGAGGTCGAGAGACCCAGTACTTC. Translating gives CAISGLAGGRETQYF.

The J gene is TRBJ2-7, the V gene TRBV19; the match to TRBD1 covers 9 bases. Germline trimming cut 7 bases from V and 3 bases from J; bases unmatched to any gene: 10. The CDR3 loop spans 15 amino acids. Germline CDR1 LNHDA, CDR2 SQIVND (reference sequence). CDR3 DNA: TGTGCCAGTAAACCCTCGGGACAGGGTCTCTACGAGCAGTACTTC. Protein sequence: CASKPSGQGLYEQYF. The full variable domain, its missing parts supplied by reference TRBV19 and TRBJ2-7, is DGGITQSPKYLFRKEGQNVTLSCEQNLNHDAMYWYRQDPGQGLRLIYYSQIVNDFQKGDIAEGYSVSREKKESFPLTVTSAQKNPTAFYLCASKPSGQGLYEQYFGPGTRLTVT.

CDR3 protein: CASSLREGAYEQYF. CDR3 bases: TGTGCCAGCAGCTTGCGGGAGGGCGCCTACGAGCAGTACTTC. The chain links TRBV11-2 to TRBJ2-7, with 9 nucleotides matching TRBD2. CDR1 is SGHAT, CDR2 FQNNGV, per germline. The junction had 2 bases not matched to a gene; V was cut back by 3 bases and J by 2 bases. There are 14 residues in the CDR3.

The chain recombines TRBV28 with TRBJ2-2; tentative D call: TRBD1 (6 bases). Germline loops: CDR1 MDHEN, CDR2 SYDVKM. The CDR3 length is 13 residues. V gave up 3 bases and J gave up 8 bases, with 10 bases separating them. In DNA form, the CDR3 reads TGTGCCAGCAGTTTTGCAGGGGCAGGGGAGCTGTTTTTT. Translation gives CASSFAGAGELFF.

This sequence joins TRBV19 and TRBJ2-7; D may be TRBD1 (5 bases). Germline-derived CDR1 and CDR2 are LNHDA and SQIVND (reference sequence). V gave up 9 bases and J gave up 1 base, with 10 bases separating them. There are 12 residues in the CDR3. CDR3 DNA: TGTGCCAGCGCCTCAGGGTCCTACGAGCAGTACTTC. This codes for CASASGSYEQYF.

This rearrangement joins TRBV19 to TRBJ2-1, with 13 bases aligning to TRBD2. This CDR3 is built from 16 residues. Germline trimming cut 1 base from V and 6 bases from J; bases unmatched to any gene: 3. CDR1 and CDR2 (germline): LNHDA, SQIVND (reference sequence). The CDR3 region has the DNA TGTGCCAGTAGTATAGGACTAGCGGGGGGAACCAATGAGCAGTTCTTC. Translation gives CASSIGLAGGTNEQFF.

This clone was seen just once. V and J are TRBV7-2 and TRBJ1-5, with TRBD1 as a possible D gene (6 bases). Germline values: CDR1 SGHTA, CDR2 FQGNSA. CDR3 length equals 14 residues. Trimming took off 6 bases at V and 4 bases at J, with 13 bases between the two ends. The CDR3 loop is CASSGRGGNQPQHF. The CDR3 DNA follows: TGTGCCAGCAGTGGCAGGGGCGGTAATCAGCCCCAGCATTTT.

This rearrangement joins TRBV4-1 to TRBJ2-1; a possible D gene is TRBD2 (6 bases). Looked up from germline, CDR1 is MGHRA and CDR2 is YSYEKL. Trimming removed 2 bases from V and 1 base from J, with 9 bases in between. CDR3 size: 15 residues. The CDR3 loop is CASSQPRESYNEQFF. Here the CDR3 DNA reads TGCGCCAGCAGCCAACCACGGGAGTCCTACAATGAGCAGTTCTTC.

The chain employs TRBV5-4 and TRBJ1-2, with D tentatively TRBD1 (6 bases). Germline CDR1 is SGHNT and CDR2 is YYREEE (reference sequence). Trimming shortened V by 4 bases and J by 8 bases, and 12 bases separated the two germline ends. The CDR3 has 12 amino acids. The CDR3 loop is CASSTETGGYTF. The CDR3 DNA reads TGTGCCAGCAGCACTGAGACAGGAGGCTACACCTTC.

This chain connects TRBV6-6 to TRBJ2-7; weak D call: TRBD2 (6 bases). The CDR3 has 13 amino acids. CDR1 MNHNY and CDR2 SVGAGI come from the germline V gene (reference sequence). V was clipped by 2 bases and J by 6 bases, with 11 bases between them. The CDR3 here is CASSYGGEGEQYF. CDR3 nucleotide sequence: TGTGCCAGCAGTTACGGAGGGGAAGGCGAGCAGTACTTC.

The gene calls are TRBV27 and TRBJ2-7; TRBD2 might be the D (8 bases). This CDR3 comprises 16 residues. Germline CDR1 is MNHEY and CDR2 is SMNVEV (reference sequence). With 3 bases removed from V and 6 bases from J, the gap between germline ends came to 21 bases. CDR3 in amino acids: CASSLSGGGLSSEQYF. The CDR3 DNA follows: TGTGCCAGCAGTTTGTCGGGAGGGGGCCTCAGTTCCGAGCAGTACTTC.